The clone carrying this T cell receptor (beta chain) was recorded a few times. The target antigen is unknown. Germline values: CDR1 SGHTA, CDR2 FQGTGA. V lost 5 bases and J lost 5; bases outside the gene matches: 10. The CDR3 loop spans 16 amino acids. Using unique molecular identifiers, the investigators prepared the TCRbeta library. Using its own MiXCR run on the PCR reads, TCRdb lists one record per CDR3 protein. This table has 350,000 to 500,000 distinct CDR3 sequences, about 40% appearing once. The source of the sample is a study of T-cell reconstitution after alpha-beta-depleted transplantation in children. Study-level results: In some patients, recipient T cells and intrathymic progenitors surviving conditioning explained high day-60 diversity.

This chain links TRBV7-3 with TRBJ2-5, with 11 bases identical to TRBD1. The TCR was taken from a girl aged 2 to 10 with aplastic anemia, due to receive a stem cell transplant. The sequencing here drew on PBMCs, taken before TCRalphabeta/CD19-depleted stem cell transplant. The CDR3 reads CASSVVTGTGGETQYF. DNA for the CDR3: TGTGCCAGCAGCGTCGTAACCGGGACAGGGGGGGAGACCCAGTACTTC.